The 2 T cell receptor beta chains in this list originate from one sample, sequenced in a study of blood T cell repertoires in COVID-19. Repertoires were generated with immunoSEQ multiplex PCR, while TCRdb's copy carries only in-frame clones and drops some. Here the sample spans under 250,000 clones, 75% to 85% being singletons. The sample consisted of peripheral blood. The receptor set was obtained from a human donor in a cohort sampled during active COVID-19.

This clone showed up just a few times. V gene TRBV25-1 combines with J gene TRBJ1-1; tentatively, D is TRBD1 (6 bases). V shed 6 bases and J shed 3 bases, with 14 bases lying between them. The germline V gene has CDR1 MGHDK and CDR2 SYGVNS. The CDR3 contains 14 residues. Written as DNA, the CDR3 is TGTGCCAGCAGGGGGGCCGGACACTACACTGAAGCTTTCTTT. Protein: CASRGAGHYTEAFF.

The chain recombines TRBV5-1 with TRBJ1-3; D unresolved. V dropped 1 base and J dropped 0 bases, with 5 bases sitting between them. Germline V gene sequence: CDR1 SGHRS, CDR2 YFSETQ. CDR3 length equals 14 residues. In DNA form, the CDR3 reads TGCGCCAGCAGCTTGTCCGGCTCTGGAAACACCATATATTTT. Protein: CASSLSGSGNTIYF.